The subject of this entry is one T cell receptor (beta chain). It lacks a known antigen. No base quality values were provided; no much bigger clone lies one nucleotide off. The sample comes from a study of T cell repertoires in cytomegalovirus infection (dated by TCRdb to the late 2010s). As for the study more broadly: Alongside well-studied HLA-B-restricted epitopes, the peptide stimulations were aimed at recently identified HLA-C-restricted CMV epitopes, whose presentation resists viral immunomodulation. Because public TCR beta signatures pointed to carriage of CMV infection together with the matching HLA type, the HLA type of each donor mattered for the analysis. The paper as a whole reports these results and caveats: The ex vivo response was dominated by HLA-C-restricted CMV-specific TCR beta clonotypes, and the single most frequent clonotype in two of eight donors was supplied by these HLA-C-restricted clonotypes. In both this cohort and an independent roughly 330-donor cohort, the cumulative frequency of public TCR beta family members distinguished carriers of CMV infection plus the relevant HLA type.

Sequencing was carried out with an Illumina HiSeq 1500. TCRdb reworked the public reads: Q25 trimming with fastp, MiXCR clone assembly, productive beta chains retained. Each CDR3 protein appears once, grouped with its most common genes and DNA. The sample records about 900,000 distinct CDR3 sequences, roughly 30% of which are singletons. The biggest ten clones account for around 15% of the sample. V is cut by 5 bases and J by 5 bases, and the space between the germline ends is 18 bases. Spanning cysteine to phenylalanine, the CDR3 consists of 15 amino acids. CDR3 DNA only is kept here, 45 bases in frame from base 1. Taken from the germline V gene (reference sequence), the CDR1 and CDR2 loops are MNHEY and SMNVEV. The treatment or condition label corresponds to: in vitro stimulation with specific CMV peptide epitopes to enrich CMV-specific T cells.

The V gene is TRBV27 and the J gene is TRBJ1-2; 6 matching bases give a weak D call of TRBD1. The receptor's source is a human donor in good health (CMV status not recorded). Some clones in this sample may be carry-over from other donors' samples. Sequenced material: cultured CD8+ T cells from PBMCs, taken from culture after CMV antigen stimulation. CDR3 reads: CASSPFVTGPYGYTF. The nucleotides read TGTGCCAGCAGTCCCTTCGTGACAGGCCCGTATGGCTACACCTTC.